The rows below give T cell receptor beta chains drawn from one sample of a study of T-cell reconstitution after alpha-beta-depleted transplantation in children. TCRdb reprocessed the PCR reads with MiXCR, giving one entry per CDR3 protein. The sample has some 550,000 distinct CDR3 sequences, around 16% seen once. Sequencing used PBMCs from the stem cell graft donor, obtained from the stem cell graft. These receptors originate from a human donor who donated a stem cell graft to a child with acute lymphoblastic leukemia. Each CDR3 is given with its conserved first and last residue. D genes are given only for firm matches. The size entry is marked missing in some rows and otherwise reads once, few, many or a size class.

v_call: TRBV12-3/TRBV12-4
clone_size: few
d_call: NA
j_call: TRBJ1-2
cdr3_nt: TGTGCCAGCAGATGGACCCGGCAAGGGGGCTACACCTTC
cdr3_aa: CASRWTRQGGYTF

v_call: TRBV29-1
clone_size: few
d_call: NA
j_call: TRBJ2-6
cdr3_nt: TGCAGCGTTGTTGGAGGGGGACCTGGGGCCAACGTCCTGACTTTC
cdr3_aa: CSVVGGGPGANVLTF

v_call: TRBV12-3/TRBV12-4
clone_size: NA
d_call: NA
j_call: TRBJ2-1
cdr3_nt: TGTGCCAGCAGTTTAGCTAGGGGGAGCAGGTCCTACAATGAGCAGTTCTTC
cdr3_aa: CASSLARGSRSYNEQFF

v_call: TRBV30
clone_size: few
d_call: TRBD1
j_call: TRBJ1-1
cdr3_nt: TGTGCCTGGGCCTGGGACAGGGCCGTGGGAAGGTCCACTGAAGCTTTCTTT
cdr3_aa: CAWAWDRAVGRSTEAFF

v_call: TRBV7-8
clone_size: few
d_call: NA
j_call: TRBJ2-1
cdr3_nt: TGTGCCAGCAGCCTTACAGGCCTAGTTTCCTACAATGAGCAGTTCTTC
cdr3_aa: CASSLTGLVSYNEQFF

v_call: TRBV4-1
clone_size: few
d_call: NA
j_call: TRBJ2-7
cdr3_nt: TGCGCCAGCAGCCCCAGACCGGTCGCCGAGCAGTACTTC
cdr3_aa: CASSPRPVAEQYF

v_call: TRBV9
clone_size: NA
d_call: NA
j_call: TRBJ2-7
cdr3_nt: TGTGCCAGCAGCGCGCAGACGGGACAAGCCTACGAGCAGTACTTC
cdr3_aa: CASSAQTGQAYEQYF

v_call: TRBV7-6
clone_size: few
d_call: TRBD2
j_call: TRBJ2-1
cdr3_nt: TGTGCCAGCAGCACCGGACTAGCGGGGGTTAGCTCCTACAATGAGCAGTTCTTC
cdr3_aa: CASSTGLAGVSSYNEQFF

v_call: TRBV7-9
clone_size: NA
d_call: TRBD2
j_call: TRBJ2-7
cdr3_nt: TGTGCCAGCAGCCCGGGGAACGGGCTAGCGGGGAACGAGCAGTACTTC
cdr3_aa: CASSPGNGLAGNEQYF

v_call: TRBV15
clone_size: NA
d_call: NA
j_call: TRBJ2-7
cdr3_nt: TGTGCCACCAGCTCAGGCTGGGCCGAGCAGTACTTC
cdr3_aa: CATSSGWAEQYF

v_call: TRBV12-3/TRBV12-4
clone_size: NA
d_call: TRBD2
j_call: TRBJ2-5
cdr3_nt: TGTGCCAGCAGTCCTTGGGCTAGCGGGAGCCAAGAGACCCAGTACTTC
cdr3_aa: CASSPWASGSQETQYF

v_call: TRBV3-1
clone_size: few
d_call: NA
j_call: TRBJ2-5
cdr3_nt: TGTGCCAGCAGCCAAGATGCCTGGGAGCGGTCCCAAGAGACCCAGTACTTC
cdr3_aa: CASSQDAWERSQETQYF

v_call: TRBV6-1
clone_size: NA
d_call: TRBD1
j_call: TRBJ2-1
cdr3_nt: TGTGCCAGCAGATGGGACAGTCGACCCAATGAGCAGTTCTTC
cdr3_aa: CASRWDSRPNEQFF

v_call: TRBV7-2
clone_size: many
d_call: NA
j_call: TRBJ2-3
cdr3_nt: TGTGCCAGCAGCTTAGGCGCAGCGGATACGCAGTATTTT
cdr3_aa: CASSLGAADTQYF

v_call: TRBV12-3/TRBV12-4
clone_size: many
d_call: NA
j_call: TRBJ2-1
cdr3_nt: TGTGCCAGCCGTTTAGGGGCGGGTAATGAGCAGTTCTTC
cdr3_aa: CASRLGAGNEQFF

v_call: TRBV20-1
clone_size: few
d_call: TRBD1
j_call: TRBJ1-5
cdr3_nt: TGCAGTGCTCGGGACAGAAGCTATAGCAATCAGCCCCAGCATTTT
cdr3_aa: CSARDRSYSNQPQHF

v_call: TRBV9
clone_size: NA
d_call: NA
j_call: TRBJ2-7
cdr3_nt: TGTGCCAGCAGCGTAGAGGAGAGAAACTACGAGCAGTACTTC
cdr3_aa: CASSVEERNYEQYF

v_call: TRBV7-2
clone_size: NA
d_call: TRBD2
j_call: TRBJ2-1
cdr3_nt: TGTGCCAGCAGCCCGCAACCCGGGAGGGTGGGTGAGCAGTTCTTC
cdr3_aa: CASSPQPGRVGEQFF

v_call: TRBV18
clone_size: NA
d_call: TRBD1
j_call: TRBJ1-1
cdr3_nt: TGTGCCAGCTCACCACTGAAGGGGGCAAGTAAAACTGAAGCTTTCTTT
cdr3_aa: CASSPLKGASKTEAFF

v_call: TRBV6-1
clone_size: NA
d_call: TRBD2
j_call: TRBJ2-1
cdr3_nt: TGTGCCAGCTCTAGGCGGGAGGGTGGCAATGAGCAGTTCTTC
cdr3_aa: CASSRREGGNEQFF

v_call: TRBV20-1
clone_size: once
d_call: NA
j_call: TRBJ1-1
cdr3_nt: TGCAGTGCTAGCCCGCTGGGACGGGACACTGAAGCTTTCTTT
cdr3_aa: CSASPLGRDTEAFF

v_call: TRBV18
clone_size: NA
d_call: TRBD1
j_call: TRBJ1-1
cdr3_nt: TGTGCCAGCTCAACGAACCGGGACAGGGGCGGAACTTTCTTT
cdr3_aa: CASSTNRDRGGTFF

v_call: TRBV5-1
clone_size: NA
d_call: NA
j_call: TRBJ2-6
cdr3_nt: TGCGCCAGCAGCTTGGCTACAGGGAACCCTGGGGCCAACGTCCTGACTTTC
cdr3_aa: CASSLATGNPGANVLTF

v_call: TRBV7-9
clone_size: few
d_call: NA
j_call: TRBJ2-1
cdr3_nt: TGTGCCAGCAGCCCTGATCAGGACAGCCCCTACAATGAGCAGTTCTTC
cdr3_aa: CASSPDQDSPYNEQFF

v_call: TRBV4-1
clone_size: NA
d_call: NA
j_call: TRBJ1-1
cdr3_nt: TGCGCCAGCAGCCAAGATCCGGGGCAGACGAACACTGAAGCTTTCTTT
cdr3_aa: CASSQDPGQTNTEAFF

v_call: TRBV5-1
clone_size: few
d_call: NA
j_call: TRBJ2-3
cdr3_nt: TGCGCCAGCAGCCCCTGGAGCCGGGATACGCAGTATTTT
cdr3_aa: CASSPWSRDTQYF

v_call: TRBV7-6
clone_size: NA
d_call: TRBD2
j_call: TRBJ2-1
cdr3_nt: TGTGCCAGCAGCTTAGACCTAGCGGGAGAGGATGAGCAGTTCTTC
cdr3_aa: CASSLDLAGEDEQFF

v_call: TRBV7-9
clone_size: NA
d_call: NA
j_call: TRBJ1-2
cdr3_nt: TGTGCCAGCAGCAACGCCCCAGGGACTGGCTACACCTTC
cdr3_aa: CASSNAPGTGYTF